This entry describes one T cell receptor beta chain. Its antigen is undetermined. A much larger clone lies one base from this, so it may be a read error. The conserved phenylalanine or tryptophan normally closing the CDR3 is absent here, so this likely arose from a read error. Amplified regions were TCR beta CDR3 sequences from RNA transcripts. When the TCR CDR3 underwent first-round RT-PCR, the HTBI primer set was used. One entry per CDR3 protein, called by TCRdb with MiXCR from the multiplex PCR reads. The sample yields about 200,000 distinct CDR3 sequences, 17% seen once. This entry belongs to a study of T cells in Graves' hyperthyroidism and ophthalmopathy. The CDR3 consists of 13 residues. CDR1 is SQVTM, CDR2 ANQGSEA, per germline. Regarding the study as a whole: Blood also carried most thyroid clonotypes expanded above 0.001.

This chain connects TRBV29-1 to TRBJ2-7; the D gene is possibly TRBD1 (5 bases). This TCR was recovered from a man between 45 and 60 years old with Graves' hyperthyroidism. Specimen: blood. CDR3 amino acids: CSFSGQGSYEQYL. The CDR3 region has the DNA TGCAGTTTCTCCGGTCAGGGATCCTACGAGCAGTACCTC.